Each of the 23 T cell receptor beta chains below was sequenced from the same sample in a study of identical twins. A single record per CDR3 protein comes from TCRdb applying MiXCR to the 5' RACE reads. The data hold roughly 470,000 distinct CDR3 sequences, with 13% to 15% observed a single time. The sample was also reused in another study, on yellow fever vaccine responses in identical twins.

What was sequenced was CD4+ T cells sorted from blood. Every receptor here comes from a woman aged 18-35 years in good health.

The V call is TRBV3-1, the J call TRBJ2-3, with 13 bases fitting TRBD2. The CDR3 extends over 17 amino acids. Germline V gene data show CDR1 as LGHDT and CDR2 as YNNKEL (reference sequence). V lost 4 bases, J lost 5 bases, and 9 bases stayed unmatched. Here the CDR3 reads CASSPRTSGRVGDTQYF. CDR3 coding DNA: TGTGCCAGCAGCCCGAGGACTAGCGGGAGAGTTGGAGATACGCAGTATTTT.

This clonotype occurred many times. One end of the junction varies from germline; a read error may be responsible. The chain is built from TRBV3-1 and TRBJ2-3, with D unclear. CDR3 length: 13 residues. Looked up from germline, CDR1 is LGHDT and CDR2 is YNNKEL (reference sequence). The CDR3, as DNA: TGCGCCAGCAGCCAAGGCGGCACAGATACGCAGTATTTT. Translation: CASSQGGTDTQYF.

The chain is built from TRBV20-1 and TRBJ2-7, with D unclear. The V gene's germline CDR1 is DFQATT and CDR2 SNEGSKA (reference sequence). This CDR3 comprises 12 residues. Trimming left V 3 bases short and J 7 bases short, with 13 bases between. CDR3 nucleotide sequence: TGCAGTGCTAGGGGCGATAATTGGGAGCAGTACTTC. Protein product: CSARGDNWEQYF.

The chain recombines TRBV7-2 with TRBJ2-4; the D gene is possibly TRBD1 (6 bases). V lost 3 bases, J lost 4 bases, and 10 bases lay in between. The CDR3 is 14 amino acids. Germline lookup yields CDR1 SGHTA and CDR2 FQGNSA. The chain's CDR3 is CASSFSGQKNIQYF. Here the CDR3 DNA reads TGTGCCAGCAGCTTTTCTGGACAGAAAAACATTCAGTACTTC. The full variable domain, with the rest looked up from reference TRBV7-2 and TRBJ2-4, is GAGVSQSPSNKVTEKGKDVELRCDPISGHTALYWYRQSLGQGLEFLIYFQGNSAPDKSGLPSDRFSAERTGGSVSTLTIQRTQQEDSAVYLCASSFSGQKNIQYFGAGTRLSVL.

This chain links TRBV4-3 with TRBJ2-7, with D possibly being TRBD2 (5 bases). The V end was cut by 3 bases, the J end by 3 bases, with 12 bases between. Germline V gives CDR1 LGHNA, CDR2 YSLEER. The length of the CDR3 is 14 residues. For the CDR3, the DNA is TGCGCCAGCAGCCAGGACTGGTGGGGCTACGAGCAGTACTTC. It encodes CASSQDWWGYEQYF.

In its sample, this clonotype was seen many times. The DNA for the CDR3 is TGCGCCAGCAGCTTTAGACAGGAGGATTACGAGCAGTACTTC. It encodes CASSFRQEDYEQYF. The rearrangement uses TRBV5-1 and TRBJ2-7; perhaps TRBD1 as D (6 bases). The germline V gene has CDR1 SGHRS and CDR2 YFSETQ. The CDR3 has 14 amino acids. The ends were cut back, 2 bases at V and 4 bases at J, with 13 bases in the middle.

CDR3 amino acids: CASSSLGLAGGNEQFF. The CDR3 nucleotides read TGTGCCAGCAGCTCCCTCGGACTAGCGGGAGGGAATGAGCAGTTCTTC. The genes are TRBV6-1 and TRBJ2-1, with 15 positions matching TRBD2. Trimming removed 6 bases from V and 7 bases from J; junction bases left unmatched: 7. The germline gives CDR1 MNHNS, CDR2 SASEGT. The CDR3 is 16 amino acids.

This chain joins TRBV20-1 and TRBJ2-1; D could derive from TRBD1 or TRBD2 (7 bases each). V shed 6 bases and J shed 4 bases, with 16 bases lying between them. Germline lookup yields CDR1 DFQATT and CDR2 SNEGSKA (reference sequence). The CDR3 length is 14 residues. The CDR3 sequence is CSAPRGGPYNEQFF. The CDR3 region has the DNA TGCAGTGCCCCCAGGGGGGGCCCTTACAATGAGCAGTTCTTC.

V is TRBV7-2 and J is TRBJ2-1; the match to TRBD2 covers 10 bases. Per the germline V gene, CDR1 is SGHTA and CDR2 is FQGNSA. The CDR3 is made up of 17 amino acids. The J segment lost 7 bases and the V segment lost 5 bases, leaving 14 bases of the junction unmatched. CDR3 DNA sequence: TGTGCCAGCAGCCGTACCTCCGGGACTAGCGCCCCAAATGAGCAGTTCTTC. Its protein is CASSRTSGTSAPNEQFF.

This clonotype was seen only a few times. This chain links TRBV15 with TRBJ2-1, with 8 nucleotides matching TRBD2. The CDR3 has 13 residues. Germline CDR1 and CDR2: LNHNV and YYDKDF (reference sequence). J gave up 4 bases and V 9 bases, and 5 bases lay outside the gene matches. The CDR3 reads CATRSGGYNEQFF. The CDR3 DNA follows: TGTGCCACGAGGAGCGGGGGTTACAATGAGCAGTTCTTC.

The J gene is TRBJ2-7, the V gene TRBV5-1, with D perhaps TRBD1 or TRBD2 (6 bases each). There are 16 residues in the CDR3. Germline V CDR1 and CDR2: SGHRS, YFSETQ. V lost 2 bases and J 0 bases, leaving 15 bases between the germline ends. CDR3 protein: CASSFGVGGRSYEQYF. For the CDR3, the DNA is TGCGCCAGCAGCTTTGGAGTCGGGGGCCGCTCCTACGAGCAGTACTTC.

This clonotype appeared a few times. The genes are TRBV9 and TRBJ2-1; D possibly corresponds to TRBD2 (5 bases). Trimming cost V 0 bases and J 10 bases, with 20 bases left between them. This CDR3 has 16 amino acids. Per germline, CDR1 SGDLS and CDR2 YYNGEE. This CDR3 reads CASSVVAEVEVAEQFF. DNA for the CDR3: TGTGCCAGCAGCGTAGTGGCGGAGGTCGAGGTTGCGGAGCAGTTCTTC.

This clonotype was picked up many times. This rearrangement joins TRBV29-1 to TRBJ2-1, with TRBD2 identical over 14 bases. The CDR3 is 17 amino acids. Germline CDR1 SQVTM, CDR2 ANQGSEA. Trimming removed 3 bases from V and 6 bases from J; junction bases left unmatched: 10. CDR3 in DNA: TGCAGCGTTGACATAGCTTCGGGACTAGCGGGAGCCAATGAGCAGTTCTTC. Translated: CSVDIASGLAGANEQFF.

This clonotype was recorded many times. J is TRBJ2-5 and V is TRBV7-9, with TRBD2 matching 9 bases. Trimming at V came to 4 bases and at J to 4 bases, leaving 7 bases not matched to a gene. This CDR3 region has 15 residues. The germline CDR1 and CDR2 sequences are SEHNR and FQNEAQ (reference sequence). CDR3 sequence: CASSSKTSGIETQYF. The DNA for the CDR3 is TGTGCCAGCAGCTCCAAGACTAGCGGAATAGAGACCCAGTACTTC.

This clonotype has a handful of counts. V usage is TRBV6-1 and J usage is TRBJ1-5, with 7 positions matching TRBD1. Germline lookup yields CDR1 MNHNS and CDR2 SASEGT. There are 16 residues in the CDR3. Losses at the gene ends were 6 bases for V and 5 bases for J; bases not matched to a gene: 13. In nucleotides, the CDR3 is TGTGCCAGCAGCCTACAGGGGATGGGCTTAGATCAGCCCCAGCATTTT. The encoded protein is CASSLQGMGLDQPQHF.

The CDR3 sequence is CASREQGGTHMPLHF. In DNA, the CDR3 is TGTGCCAGCAGAGAACAGGGGGGGACTCATATGCCCCTCCACTTT. This sequence joins TRBV2 and TRBJ1-6; TRBD1 agrees at 8 bases. The CDR3 sequence is 15 residues long. Germline CDR1 and CDR2: SNHLY and FYNNEI. Trimming removed 6 bases from V and 13 bases from J; junction bases left unmatched: 14.

The genes are TRBV25-1 and TRBJ2-3, with D possibly being TRBD1 (5 bases). Germline lookup yields CDR1 MGHDK and CDR2 SYGVNS. The CDR3 length is 14 residues. V was pared by 7 bases and J by 4 bases, with 15 bases between. The DNA of the CDR3 is TGTGCCAGCAAGGGGCCCCAGCCACCAGATACGCAGTATTTT. Protein product: CASKGPQPPDTQYF.

The chain combines TRBV4-1 with TRBJ2-2; D gene uncertain. Germline assignment: CDR1 MGHRA and CDR2 YSYEKL. V was pared by 7 bases and J by 6 bases, with 18 bases between. The CDR3 runs to 15 residues. The CDR3: CASNGQATLSGELFF. Here the CDR3 DNA reads TGCGCCAGCAACGGGCAAGCTACGTTGTCCGGGGAGCTGTTTTTT.

In DNA form, the CDR3 reads TGTGCCAGCAGCTTATCTGGGAGGGGAGATACGCAGTATTTT. Translation gives CASSLSGRGDTQYF. The rearrangement joins TRBV5-6 to TRBJ2-3, with TRBD2 matching 7 bases. The CDR3 runs 14 residues. CDR1 and CDR2 (germline): SGHDT, YYEEEE. J gave up 5 bases and V 2 bases, and 5 bases lay outside the gene matches.

This clonotype has a count of ten or more. V and J are TRBV25-1 and TRBJ2-3; no firm D call. This CDR3 comprises 11 residues. Germline lookup yields CDR1 MGHDK and CDR2 SYGVNS. V lost 4 bases, J lost 8 bases, and 7 bases lay in between. DNA of the CDR3: TGTGCCAGCAGTGGTTTTTCTACGCAGTATTTT. Translating it yields CASSGFSTQYF.

The CDR3 DNA reads as TGCGCCAGCAGCTTGGGGGGGAAGATCGTCGGCACAGATACGCAGTATTTT. Amino acid sequence: CASSLGGKIVGTDTQYF. This chain connects TRBV5-1 to TRBJ2-3; D may correspond to TRBD1 or TRBD2 (5 bases each). V was cut by 0 bases and J by 1 base, with 15 bases left in between. This CDR3 is built from 17 residues. CDR1 and CDR2 from the germline V gene are SGHRS and YFSETQ.

V is TRBV7-8 and J is TRBJ1-2; 10 bases line up with TRBD1. V trimming: 1 base; J trimming: 4 bases; junction bases outside the gene matches: 6. Germline V CDR1 and CDR2: SGHVS, FQNEAQ. This CDR3 has 16 amino acids. CDR3 DNA: TGTGCCAGCAGCTTAGGACAGGGGGCGGCCTCCTATGGCTACACCTTC. Amino acid sequence: CASSLGQGAASYGYTF. Full variable domain (rest looked up from reference TRBV7-8 and TRBJ1-2): GAGVSQSPRYKVAKRGQDVALRCDPISGHVSLFWYQQALGQGPEFLTYFQNEAQLDKSGLPSDRFFAERPEGSVSTLKIQRTQQEDSAVYLCASSLGQGAASYGYTFGSGTRLTVV.

V gene TRBV5-1 combines with J gene TRBJ2-7; TRBD1 matches 7 bases. V dropped 4 bases and J dropped 2; count of bases not matched to a gene: 15. This CDR3 is 17 amino acids long. Looked up from germline, CDR1 is SGHRS and CDR2 is YFSETQ. The CDR3 is CASSISKLTGWTYEQYF. For the CDR3, the DNA is TGCGCCAGCAGCATCTCGAAGTTGACAGGGTGGACCTACGAGCAGTACTTC.